This TCR beta chain comes out of a study of blood T cell repertoires in COVID-19. Background on the study: Samples taken during acute and convalescent COVID-19 were collected in the United States, Italy and Spain. T cells, B-cell-depleted T cells, or PBMCs provided the cDNA or gDNA that served as material.

How the authors handled the data: Researchers report that nucleated cell counts were estimated from reference gene primer amplification. Sequencing used immunoSEQ multiplex PCR; TCRdb keeps in-frame clones, though not all of them. The V and J calls and clone size were taken over from that table, and D and trimming were inferred from the DNA. The sample has 130,000 to 150,000 clones; approximately 91% are singletons. V shed 4 bases and J shed 0 bases, with 13 bases lying between them. From germline, CDR1 is MDHEN and CDR2 SYDVKM. The CDR3 has 16 amino acids. The chain links TRBV28 to TRBJ2-4; no definite D call. Material for sequencing was peripheral blood. The TCR originated in a middle-aged man with active or convalescent COVID-19. This CDR3 reads CASSSQVFLAKNIQYF. The CDR3 DNA sequence: TGTGCCAGCAGTTCTCAGGTGTTCCTAGCCAAAAACATTCAGTACTTC.